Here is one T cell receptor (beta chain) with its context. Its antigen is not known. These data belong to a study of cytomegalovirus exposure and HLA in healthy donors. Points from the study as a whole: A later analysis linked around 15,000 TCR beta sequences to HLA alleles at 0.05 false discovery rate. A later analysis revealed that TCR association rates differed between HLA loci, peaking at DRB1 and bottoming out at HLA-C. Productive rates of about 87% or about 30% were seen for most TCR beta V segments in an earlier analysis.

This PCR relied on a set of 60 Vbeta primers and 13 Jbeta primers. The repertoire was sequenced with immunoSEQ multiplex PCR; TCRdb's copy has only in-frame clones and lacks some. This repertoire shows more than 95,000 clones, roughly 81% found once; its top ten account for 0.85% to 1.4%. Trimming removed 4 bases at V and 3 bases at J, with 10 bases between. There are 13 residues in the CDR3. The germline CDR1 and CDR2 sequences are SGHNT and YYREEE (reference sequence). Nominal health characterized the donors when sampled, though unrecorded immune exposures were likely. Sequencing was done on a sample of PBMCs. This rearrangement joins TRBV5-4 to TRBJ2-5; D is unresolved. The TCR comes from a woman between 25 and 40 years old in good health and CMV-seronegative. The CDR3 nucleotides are TGTGCCAGCAGCCTTTCGGTCGAAGAGACCCAGTACTTC. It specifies CASSLSVEETQYF.